This entry is about one TCR beta chain. Its antigen is undetermined. The CDR3 spans 15 residues. Germline V gene lookup returns CDR1 LGHNA and CDR2 YNFKEQ. Trimming removed 0 bases at V and 0 bases at J, with 9 bases between. The data stem from a study of OX40 agonist ivuxolimab in advanced cancers. Study background: People in dose escalation had one of these cancers: hepatocellular carcinoma, melanoma, renal cell or head and neck cancer.

The study, taken as a whole, reports: Some of the lowest clonal expansion was seen in partial responders at 0.1-3.0 mg/kg. In CD8+ T cells, expanded clones were on average more numerous than in CD4+.

Assay used: immunoSEQ multiplex PCR; TCRdb lists only in-frame clones, some missing. This sample yields about 100,000 clones, of which approximately 90% are seen a single time; roughly 0.56% belongs to the top ten. The specimen was CD4+ or CD8+ T cells sorted from blood, collected in a trial of the OX40 agonist ivuxolimab. The J gene is TRBJ2-7, the V gene TRBV4-2; D is unclear. The sequence was collected from an adult with an advanced solid tumor such as melanoma, head and neck, liver or kidney cancer. The CDR3 nucleotides are TGTGCCAGCAGCCAAGATGCGGATGCCTCCTACGAGCAGTACTTC. Protein sequence: CASSQDADASYEQYF.